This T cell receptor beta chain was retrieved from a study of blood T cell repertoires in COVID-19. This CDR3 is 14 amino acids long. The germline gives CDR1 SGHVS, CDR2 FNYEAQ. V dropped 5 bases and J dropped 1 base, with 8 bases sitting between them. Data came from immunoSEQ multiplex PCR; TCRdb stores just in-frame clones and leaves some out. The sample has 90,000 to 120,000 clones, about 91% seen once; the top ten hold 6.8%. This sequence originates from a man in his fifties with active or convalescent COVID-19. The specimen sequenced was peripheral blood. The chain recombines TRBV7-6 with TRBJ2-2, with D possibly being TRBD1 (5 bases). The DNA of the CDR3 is TGTGCCAGCAGCAGGGGCCTGAACACCGGGGAGCTGTTTTTT. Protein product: CASSRGLNTGELFF.